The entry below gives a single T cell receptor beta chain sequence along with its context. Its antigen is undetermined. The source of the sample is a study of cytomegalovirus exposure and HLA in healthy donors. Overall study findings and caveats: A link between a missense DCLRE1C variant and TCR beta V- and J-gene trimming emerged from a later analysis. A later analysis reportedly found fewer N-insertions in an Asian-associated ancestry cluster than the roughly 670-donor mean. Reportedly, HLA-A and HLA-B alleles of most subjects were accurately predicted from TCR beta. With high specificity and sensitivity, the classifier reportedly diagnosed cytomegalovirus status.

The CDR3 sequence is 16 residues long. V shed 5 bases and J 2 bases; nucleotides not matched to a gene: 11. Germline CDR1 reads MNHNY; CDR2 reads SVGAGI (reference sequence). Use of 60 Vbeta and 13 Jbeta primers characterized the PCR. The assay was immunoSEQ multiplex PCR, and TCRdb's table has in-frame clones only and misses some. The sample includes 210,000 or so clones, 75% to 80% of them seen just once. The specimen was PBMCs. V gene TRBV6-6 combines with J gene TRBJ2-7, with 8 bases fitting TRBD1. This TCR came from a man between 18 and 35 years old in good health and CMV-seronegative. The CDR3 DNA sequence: TGTGCCAGCAGTCCTGGGCAGGGGGCGCGCCCCTACGAGCAGTACTTC. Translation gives CASSPGQGARPYEQYF.